One and the same sample provided the 30 T cell receptor beta chains below, sequenced in a study of beta chain features in type 1 diabetes. What was sequenced were expressed TCRB transcripts, since all of the isolated RNA had been reverse transcribed. Measured with immunoSEQ multiplex PCR; TCRdb has only the in-frame clones, and not every one. The sample has 200,000 to 250,000 clones; roughly 9.6% are singletons. Sequencing was carried out using naive CD4+ T cells from blood. Receptor source: a woman between 18 and 29 years old in good health.

The V call is TRBV6-1, the J call TRBJ2-7, with 10 bases fitting TRBD2. The CDR3 covers 13 residues. CDR1 is MNHNS and CDR2 is SASEGT in the germline V gene. Trimming cost V 8 bases and J 9 bases; bases outside gene matches: 10. CDR3 sequence reads: CASQSGRGRGQYF. The CDR3 nucleotides read TGTGCCAGCCAAAGCGGGAGGGGGAGAGGGCAGTACTTC.

This clone came up a few times. This chain links TRBV30 with TRBJ2-1; D gene unclear. The length of the CDR3 is 14 residues. V was clipped by 0 bases and J by 9 bases, with 15 bases between them. The germline CDR1 and CDR2 sequences are GTSNPN and SVGIG (reference sequence). This chain's CDR3 is CAWSVAPSVGEQFF. DNA of the CDR3: TGTGCCTGGAGTGTAGCCCCATCGGTCGGTGAGCAGTTCTTC.

This chain uses TRBV6-5 with TRBJ2-1; 9 bases fit TRBD2. The ends lost 6 bases at V and 4 bases at J; junction bases unmatched: 7. Per the germline V gene, CDR1 is MNHEY and CDR2 is SVGAGI. The CDR3 spans 15 residues. CDR3 bases: TGTGCCAGCAGGGTTCAGCTAGCGGGATACAATGAGCAGTTCTTC. This encodes CASRVQLAGYNEQFF.

J is TRBJ2-3 and V is TRBV2; 7 bases line up with TRBD1. V dropped 6 bases and J dropped 8; count of bases not matched to a gene: 14. Germline V gives CDR1 SNHLY, CDR2 FYNNEI. The CDR3 covers 15 residues. The CDR3 nucleotides read TGTGCCAGCAGGGTTACAGGGGTCACCCTCGGTACGCAGTATTTT. Its translation is CASRVTGVTLGTQYF.

This clone occurred a few times. The rearrangement links TRBV7-2 to TRBJ2-5; TRBD1 might be the D (6 bases). Germline values: CDR1 SGHTA, CDR2 FQGNSA. CDR3 length: 13 amino acids. V lost 5 bases and J lost 5, with 12 bases in between. In DNA, the CDR3 is TGTGCCAGCAGCACCAGGGGAGAGGAGACCCAGTACTTC. Translating it yields CASSTRGEETQYF.

This clone was counted between two and nine times. V usage is TRBV2 and J usage is TRBJ2-3; D unresolved. The CDR3 is 13 residues long. V was pared by 10 bases and J by 6 bases, with 17 bases between. CDR1 SNHLY and CDR2 FYNNEI come from the germline V gene. CDR3 amino acids: CATRLAVTDTQYF. DNA of the CDR3: TGTGCCACCCGACTGGCGGTGACTGATACGCAGTATTTT.

The J gene is TRBJ1-5, the V gene TRBV7-3; 8 bases match TRBD1. The CDR3 length is 15 residues. The trim removed 2 bases at V and 5 bases at J, leaving 5 bases unmatched. Germline V gives CDR1 SGHTA, CDR2 FQGTGA. CDR3 residues: CASSLGPGGYQPQHF. The CDR3 nucleotides read TGTGCCAGCAGCTTAGGTCCAGGGGGCTATCAGCCCCAGCATTTT.

V and J are TRBV7-8 and TRBJ1-2; 7 bases map to TRBD1. The CDR3 consists of 13 residues. CDR1 is SGHVS, CDR2 FQNEAQ, per germline. With V trimmed by 1 base and J by 6 bases, 2 bases remained unmatched. CDR3 sequence reads: CASSLGGGDGYTF. CDR3 nucleotides: TGTGCCAGCAGCTTAGGAGGGGGCGATGGCTACACCTTC. Filled out from reference TRBV7-8 and TRBJ1-2, the complete variable domain reads GAGVSQSPRYKVAKRGQDVALRCDPISGHVSLFWYQQALGQGPEFLTYFQNEAQLDKSGLPSDRFFAERPEGSVSTLKIQRTQQEDSAVYLCASSLGGGDGYTFGSGTRLTVV.

This clone has just a few counts. V usage is TRBV19 and J usage is TRBJ1-5, with TRBD1 identical over 10 bases. CDR3 length: 16 residues. The germline V gene encodes CDR1 LNHDA and CDR2 SQIVND (reference sequence). Trimming removed 6 bases from V and 3 bases from J; junction bases left unmatched: 8. The CDR3 sequence is CASRGWDRGFNQPQHF. The CDR3 DNA follows: TGTGCCAGTAGAGGATGGGACAGGGGTTTCAATCAGCCCCAGCATTTT.

This clone showed up just a few times. This rearrangement joins TRBV19 to TRBJ1-5; TRBD1 aligns across 7 bases. There are 15 residues in the CDR3. V shed 9 bases and J 1 base; nucleotides not matched to a gene: 9. The germline gives CDR1 LNHDA, CDR2 SQIVND (reference sequence). The CDR3 spells CASQTRGVSNQPQHF. In DNA form, the CDR3 reads TGTGCCAGCCAGACCAGGGGGGTGAGCAATCAGCCCCAGCATTTT.

The sample holds many counts of this clone. J is TRBJ2-6 and V is TRBV7-9; 7 bases map to TRBD1. CDR3 size: 13 residues. Germline assignment: CDR1 SEHNR and CDR2 FQNEAQ (reference sequence). The junction had 9 bases not matched to a gene; V was cut back by 4 bases and J by 15 bases. The CDR3 coding sequence is TGTGCCAGCAGCTGGGGACAGAGGGCCGCCCTGACTTTC. Encoded protein: CASSWGQRAALTF.

This rearrangement joins TRBV6-1 to TRBJ1-5, with 10 nucleotides matching TRBD1. Per germline, CDR1 MNHNS and CDR2 SASEGT. J was trimmed by 6 bases and V by 2 bases; bases with no gene match: 7. The CDR3 has 16 amino acids. Here the CDR3 reads CASSELRQGARQPQHF. CDR3 bases: TGTGCCAGCAGTGAATTGCGACAGGGGGCGCGTCAGCCCCAGCATTTT.

This sequence joins TRBV9 and TRBJ2-2, with TRBD1 matching 7 bases. Germline CDR1 reads SGDLS; CDR2 reads YYNGEE. J gave up 3 bases and V 0 bases, and 11 bases lay outside the gene matches. The CDR3 extends over 18 amino acids. The CDR3 loop is CASSVVERGRLDTGELFF. DNA for the CDR3: TGTGCCAGCAGCGTAGTTGAGAGGGGGCGCCTGGACACCGGGGAGCTGTTTTTT.

This CDR3 reads CASTSYNYGYTF. For the CDR3, the DNA is TGTGCCAGCACTTCCTATAACTATGGCTACACCTTC. This chain links TRBV2 with TRBJ1-2; D gene uncertain. Trimming took off 7 bases at V and 1 base at J, with 7 bases between the two ends. This CDR3 is built from 12 residues. Germline CDR1 SNHLY, CDR2 FYNNEI.

The table lists this clone with a few counts. The rearrangement links TRBV18 to TRBJ2-5; D is perhaps TRBD2 (5 bases). Germline V gene sequence: CDR1 KGHSH, CDR2 LQKENI. The V gene lost 5 bases and the J gene lost 4 bases, with 11 bases spanning the gap. This CDR3 comprises 13 residues. The CDR3 region is CASSSGNTETQYF. CDR3 nucleotides: TGTGCCAGCTCATCCGGGAATACAGAGACCCAGTACTTC. The full variable domain, completed using reference TRBV18 and TRBJ2-5, is NAGVMQNPRHLVRRRGQEARLRCSPMKGHSHVYWYRQLPEEGLKFMVYLQKENIIDESGMPKERFSAEFPKEGPSILRIQQVVRGDSAAYFCASSSGNTETQYFGPGTRLLVL.

In its sample, this clone was seen a few times. The V gene is TRBV5-1, the J gene TRBJ2-1, with D unclear. The CDR3 contains 16 residues. Germline values: CDR1 SGHRS, CDR2 YFSETQ. V was cut by 0 bases and J by 4 bases, with 14 bases left in between. CDR3 sequence reads: CASSLDTHRRYNEQFF. The CDR3 region has the DNA TGCGCCAGCAGCTTGGACACCCACCGCAGATACAATGAGCAGTTCTTC.

This clone was counted between two and nine times. The chain has TRBV11-2 and TRBJ2-1, with a possible D match to TRBD1 (5 bases). Trimming stripped 3 bases from V and 3 bases from J, with 12 bases between. Germline V gene data show CDR1 as SGHAT and CDR2 as FQNNGV. The CDR3 spans 15 residues. CDR3 region: CASSFQGLIYNEQFF. CDR3 sequence (DNA): TGTGCCAGCAGCTTCCAGGGATTGATCTACAATGAGCAGTTCTTC.

This chain links TRBV18 with TRBJ2-6; 7 bases are a match to TRBD1. With 5 bases clipped from V and 2 bases from J, the junction kept 3 bases outside the gene matches. The V gene's germline CDR1 is KGHSH and CDR2 LQKENI. The CDR3 runs to 15 residues. CDR3 sequence: CASSTTGAGANVLTF. DNA for the CDR3: TGTGCCAGCTCAACTACAGGGGCTGGGGCCAACGTCCTGACTTTC.

There are a few counts of this clone. V and J are TRBV30 and TRBJ2-1; 9 bases line up with TRBD2. The CDR3 runs 15 residues. CDR1 and CDR2 (germline): GTSNPN, SVGIG (reference sequence). Unmatched junction bases numbered 6, after V lost 2 bases and J lost 4 bases. The CDR3 region is CAWSFRAGGYNEQFF. The CDR3 coding sequence is TGTGCCTGGAGTTTTCGAGCGGGGGGTTACAATGAGCAGTTCTTC.

The genes are TRBV6-5 and TRBJ2-1; D is perhaps TRBD2 (6 bases). Trimming shortened V by 2 bases and J by 7 bases, and 15 bases separated the two germline ends. This CDR3 region has 15 residues. Germline CDR1 is MNHEY and CDR2 is SVGAGI. In nucleotides, the CDR3 is TGTGCCAGCAGTTACGGTGCGGGATGGAGGAATGAGCAGTTCTTC. It codes for CASSYGAGWRNEQFF.

There are a few counts of this clone. The chain has TRBV7-7 and TRBJ2-1; D may be TRBD2 (5 bases). The germline V gene has CDR1 SSHAT and CDR2 FNYEAQ (reference sequence). V was pared by 5 bases and J by 4 bases, with 12 bases between. The CDR3 runs to 14 residues. CDR3 DNA sequence: TGTGCCAGCAGCCCGGGGAGCGGTTACAATGAGCAGTTCTTC. Translation gives CASSPGSGYNEQFF.

This clone was counted between two and nine times. The chain carries TRBV19 and TRBJ1-2; D unclear. The germline V gene encodes CDR1 LNHDA and CDR2 SQIVND (reference sequence). Trimming removed 5 bases at V and 10 bases at J, with 20 bases between. The CDR3 is made up of 14 amino acids. The CDR3 DNA reads as TGTGCCAGTAGTGTTGCTGGACTTCCCCGACTCTACACCTTC. Amino acid sequence: CASSVAGLPRLYTF.

CDR3 protein: CASSERRGGEHTEAFF. DNA for the CDR3: TGTGCCAGCAGTGAAAGGCGGGGAGGGGAACACACTGAAGCTTTCTTT. J is TRBJ1-1 and V is TRBV6-1; a weak D match, TRBD1 (5 bases). Germline V lookup: CDR1 MNHNS, CDR2 SASEGT. The length of the CDR3 is 16 residues. V was trimmed by 2 bases and J by 3 bases, leaving 16 bases between them.

In this sample, this clone turned up a few times. The chain is built from TRBV30 and TRBJ1-2, with D possibly being TRBD1 (5 bases). This CDR3 is built from 14 residues. Per germline, CDR1 GTSNPN and CDR2 SVGIG (reference sequence). Trimming shortened V by 4 bases and J by 2 bases, and 14 bases separated the two germline ends. The CDR3, as DNA: TGTGCCTGGACCCGGGACTCGTTCAACTATGGCTACACCTTC. Translated: CAWTRDSFNYGYTF.

This clone came up a few times. The V call is TRBV2, the J call TRBJ1-1; the D is unclear. V gave up 4 bases and J gave up 4 bases, with 10 bases separating them. Germline assignment: CDR1 SNHLY and CDR2 FYNNEI. This CDR3 region has 13 residues. The CDR3 loop is CASSGEGSTEAFF. The CDR3 DNA reads TGTGCCAGCAGTGGGGAGGGATCCACTGAAGCTTTCTTT.

The sample holds a few counts of this clone. V usage is TRBV6-1 and J usage is TRBJ2-1; 9 bases fit TRBD2. The CDR3 contains 14 residues. Germline lookup yields CDR1 MNHNS and CDR2 SASEGT. The V gene end was trimmed by 6 bases and the J gene end by 7 bases; junction bases not matched to a gene: 7. The DNA of the CDR3 is TGTGCCAGCAGGGAGGTAGCGGGAGCGAATGAGCAGTTCTTC. Translation: CASREVAGANEQFF.

This clone was seen more than once but under ten times. CDR3 in amino acids: CASSLGTSGWETQYF. CDR3 nucleotide sequence: TGCGCCAGCAGCTTGGGGACTAGCGGGTGGGAGACCCAGTACTTC. The chain has TRBV5-1 and TRBJ2-5, with 11 bases fitting TRBD2. In germline, CDR1 is SGHRS, CDR2 YFSETQ. The V segment lost 0 bases and the J segment 5 bases; nucleotides outside the gene matches: 3. The CDR3 consists of 15 residues. Drawing the rest from reference TRBV5-1 and TRBJ2-5, the complete variable domain is KAGVTQTPRYLIKTRGQQVTLSCSPISGHRSVSWYQQTPGQGLQFLFEYFSETQRNKGNFPGRFSGRQFSNSRSEMNVSTLELGDSALYLCASSLGTSGWETQYFGPGTRLLVL.

The chain has TRBV6-6 and TRBJ2-6, with 7 nucleotides matching TRBD1. The V and J ends lost 8 bases and 2 bases, in that order; junction bases with no gene match: 9. This CDR3 region has 16 residues. Germline values: CDR1 MNHNY, CDR2 SVGAGI (reference sequence). The CDR3 loop reads CASGLYRGTGANVLTF. CDR3 nucleotide sequence: TGTGCCAGCGGATTATACAGGGGAACTGGGGCCAACGTCCTGACTTTC.

The V and J genes are TRBV5-1 and TRBJ2-3, with 8 bases lining up with TRBD2. The CDR3 spans 15 residues. In germline, CDR1 is SGHRS, CDR2 YFSETQ. The ends lost 6 bases at V and 3 bases at J; junction bases unmatched: 9. The CDR3 DNA follows: TGCGCCAGCACCCTACTAGCGGTGGGGACAGATACGCAGTATTTT. This sequence encodes CASTLLAVGTDTQYF.

The V gene is TRBV7-8, the J gene TRBJ2-3; TRBD1 is a possible D gene (5 bases). This CDR3 contains 16 residues. Germline CDR1 and CDR2: SGHVS and FQNEAQ. V was trimmed by 5 bases and J by 0 bases, leaving 15 bases between them. CDR3 nucleotide sequence: TGTGCCAGCAGCAAAAGGGGCATCCCTAGCACAGATACGCAGTATTTT. The encoded protein is CASSKRGIPSTDTQYF.